This TCR beta chain was identified during a study of blood T cell repertoires in COVID-19. Study-wide context: T cells, B-cell-depleted T cells, or PBMCs supplied cDNA or gDNA.

How the authors handled the data: Researchers report that nucleated cell counts were estimated from reference gene primer amplification. This table comes from immunoSEQ multiplex PCR, and its TCRdb copy is limited to in-frame clones, with some not included. The DNA gave D and trimming, while V, J and clone size come from that table. The sample lists around 200,000 clones, about 85% seen once, with approximately 12% in the top ten. The clonotype originates from a woman aged 18-29 years who had recovered from COVID-19. Sequencing was performed on peripheral blood.

The CDR3 DNA reads TGTGCCAGCAGCGCGTATAGCGGGAGACACAGCTCCTACGAGCAGTACTTC. Amino acids: CASSAYSGRHSSYEQYF. This rearrangement joins TRBV9 to TRBJ2-7; 9 bases are shared with TRBD2. V was clipped by 3 bases and J by 0 bases; unmatched bases: 10. This CDR3 region has 17 residues. CDR1 SGDLS and CDR2 YYNGEE come from the germline V gene.